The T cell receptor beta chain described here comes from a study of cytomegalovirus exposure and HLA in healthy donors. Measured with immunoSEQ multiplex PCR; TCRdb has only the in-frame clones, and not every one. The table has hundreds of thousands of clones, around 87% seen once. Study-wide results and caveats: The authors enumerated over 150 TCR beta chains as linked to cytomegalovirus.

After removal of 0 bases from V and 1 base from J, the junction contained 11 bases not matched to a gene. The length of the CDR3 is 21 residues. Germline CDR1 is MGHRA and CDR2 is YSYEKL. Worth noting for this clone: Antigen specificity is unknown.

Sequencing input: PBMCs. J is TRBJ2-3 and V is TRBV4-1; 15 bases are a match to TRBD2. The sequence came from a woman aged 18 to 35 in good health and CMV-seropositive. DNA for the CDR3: TGCGCCAGCAGCCAAGATCTTACAGGGACTAGCGGGAGGTCCCGCACAGATACGCAGTATTTT. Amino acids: CASSQDLTGTSGRSRTDTQYF.